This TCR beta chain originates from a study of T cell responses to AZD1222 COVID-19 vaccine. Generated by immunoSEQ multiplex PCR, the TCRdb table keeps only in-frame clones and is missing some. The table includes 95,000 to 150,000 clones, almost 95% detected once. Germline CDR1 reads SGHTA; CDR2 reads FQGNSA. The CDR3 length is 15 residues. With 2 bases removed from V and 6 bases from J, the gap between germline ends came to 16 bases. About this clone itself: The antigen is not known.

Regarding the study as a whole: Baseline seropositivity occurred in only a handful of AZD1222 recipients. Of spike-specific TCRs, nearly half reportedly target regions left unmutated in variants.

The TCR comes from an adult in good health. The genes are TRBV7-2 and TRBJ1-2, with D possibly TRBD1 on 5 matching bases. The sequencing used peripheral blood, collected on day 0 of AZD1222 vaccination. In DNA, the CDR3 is TGTGCCAGCAGCTTAAACGTGGGGACTAGGGATGGCTACACCTTC. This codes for CASSLNVGTRDGYTF. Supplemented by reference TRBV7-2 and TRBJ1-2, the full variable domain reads GAGVSQSPSNKVTEKGKDVELRCDPISGHTALYWYRQSLGQGLEFLIYFQGNSAPDKSGLPSDRFSAERTGGSVSTLTIQRTQQEDSAVYLCASSLNVGTRDGYTFGSGTRLTVV.